The sequence of this T cell receptor beta chain was determined in a study of blood T cell repertoires in COVID-19. Data came from immunoSEQ multiplex PCR; TCRdb stores just in-frame clones and leaves some out. The data hold tens of thousands of clones, with roughly 85% observed a single time. CDR3 size: 13 residues. V lost 6 bases and J lost 3; bases outside the gene matches: 3. The germline gives CDR1 SGHDN, CDR2 FVKESK. The clonotype comes from a human donor in a cohort sampled during active COVID-19. Sequencing used peripheral blood. J is TRBJ2-5 and V is TRBV14; 8 bases fit TRBD1. The chain's CDR3 is CASRATGEETQYF. CDR3 DNA sequence: TGTGCCAGCAGGGCGACAGGGGAAGAGACCCAGTACTTC.